This T cell receptor (beta chain) came from a study of Ad26.COV2.S vaccination and SARS-CoV-2 variants. For the study at large: The donor participated in the COV1001 trial, in its Ad26.COV2.S arm. Intramuscularly, Ad26.COV2.S was given either once or twice, 56 days apart.

The CDR3 has 12 residues. Trimming left V 4 bases short and J 3 bases short, with 5 bases between. CDR1 and CDR2 (germline): SGHAT, FQNNGV. Described treatment: roughly 20 received Ad26.COV2.S at low or high dose, single or two shots; roughly five received placebo; per-sample allocation not given. Repertoires come from day 63 after the first vaccine or placebo injection. Aged 18-55 years, donor was enrolled in Boston in about 2020. Produced via immunoSEQ multiplex PCR; TCRdb's table is partial and in-frame only. The sample lists roughly 680,000 clones; roughly 90% were seen once. V is TRBV11-2 and J is TRBJ2-3; D is uncertain. The sample in question was peripheral blood, obtained in a trial of Ad26.COV2.S vaccine versus placebo. This clonotype was sampled from a person aged 18-65 years who received the Ad26.COV2.S COVID-19 vaccine or a placebo. Here the CDR3 reads CASSYSTDTQYF. The CDR3 DNA sequence: TGTGCCAGCAGCTACTCGACAGATACGCAGTATTTT.